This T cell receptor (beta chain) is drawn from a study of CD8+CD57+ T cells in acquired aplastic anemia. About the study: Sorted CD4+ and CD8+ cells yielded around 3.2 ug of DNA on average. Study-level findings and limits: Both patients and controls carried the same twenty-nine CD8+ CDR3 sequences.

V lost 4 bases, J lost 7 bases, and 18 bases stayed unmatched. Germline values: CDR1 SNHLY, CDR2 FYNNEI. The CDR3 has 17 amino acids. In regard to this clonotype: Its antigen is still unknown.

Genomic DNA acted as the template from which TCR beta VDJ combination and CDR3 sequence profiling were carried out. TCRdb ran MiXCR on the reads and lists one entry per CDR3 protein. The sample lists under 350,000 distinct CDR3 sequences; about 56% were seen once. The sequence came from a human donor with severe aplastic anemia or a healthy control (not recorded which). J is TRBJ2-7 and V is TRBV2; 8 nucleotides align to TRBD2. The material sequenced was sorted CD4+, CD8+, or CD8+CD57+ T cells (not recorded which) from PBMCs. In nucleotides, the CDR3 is TGTGCCAGCAGTGCTAGAGAGTTAAAAAGCGGGGGAGGGGAGCAGTACTTC. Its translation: CASSARELKSGGGEQYF.